The source of this T cell receptor beta chain is a study of blood T cell repertoires in COVID-19. Per the authors' pipeline: Scientists estimated how many nucleated cells there were by amplifying reference gene primers. Sequencing was performed with immunoSEQ multiplex PCR; in TCRdb, only in-frame clones are kept and a portion is missing. Clonal size and the V and J genes are those of that table, whereas D and trimming came from the DNA. The sample includes about 96,000 clones, roughly 89% seen only once; the top ten take around 3.9%. The CDR3 length is 19 residues. Losses at the gene ends were 5 bases for V and 0 bases for J; bases not matched to a gene: 13. From germline, CDR1 is SEHNR and CDR2 FQNEAQ (reference sequence).

V gene TRBV7-9 combines with J gene TRBJ2-6, with TRBD1 identical over 7 bases. The sample taken for sequencing was peripheral blood. This TCR came from a human donor with COVID-19, enrolled during active disease. The donor label of this sample is uncertain. For the CDR3, the DNA is TGTGCCAGCAGCCGATCGGACAGGTCCCGAATCTCTGGGGCCAACGTCCTGACTTTC. Translated: CASSRSDRSRISGANVLTF.